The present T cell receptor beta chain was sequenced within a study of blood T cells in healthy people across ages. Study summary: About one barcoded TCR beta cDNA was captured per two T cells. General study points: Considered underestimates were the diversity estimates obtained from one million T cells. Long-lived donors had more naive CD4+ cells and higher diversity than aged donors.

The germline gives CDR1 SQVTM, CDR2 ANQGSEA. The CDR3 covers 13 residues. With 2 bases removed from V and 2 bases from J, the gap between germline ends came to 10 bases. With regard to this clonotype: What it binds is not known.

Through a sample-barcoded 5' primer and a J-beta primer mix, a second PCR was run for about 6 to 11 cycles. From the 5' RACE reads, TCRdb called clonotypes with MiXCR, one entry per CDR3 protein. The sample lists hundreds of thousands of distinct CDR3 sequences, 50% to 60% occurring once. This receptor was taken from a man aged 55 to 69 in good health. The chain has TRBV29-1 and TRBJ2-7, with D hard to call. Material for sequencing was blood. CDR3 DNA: TGCAGCGTTGAAAGGTCAGACACCTACGAGCAGTACTTC. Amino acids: CSVERSDTYEQYF.